Included here is one T cell receptor beta chain sequence, with context. What it recognizes is unknown. These data come from a study of vaccination and CD4 T cells after COVID-19. CD4+ T cells that had been cultured provided DNA sequenced with the Oncomine TCR Beta short-read assay. TCRdb reprocessed the PCR reads with MiXCR, giving one entry per CDR3 protein. The table lists about 16,000 distinct CDR3 sequences, roughly 51% of them singletons. As for treatment: approximately 9-day PBMC culture with coronavirus spike peptide pools or control peptides (ViraFEST assay). The sequence was collected from a human donor with COVID-19. The specimen was cultured CD4+ T cells from blood, collected after SARS-CoV-2 vaccination.

CDR3 sequence (DNA): TGTGCCAGCAGCTTGGTCATAGCGGGGAACCAAGAGACCCAGTACTTC. Residues: CASSLVIAGNQETQYF. The chain has TRBV5-6 and TRBJ2-5; TRBD2 aligns across 8 bases. The CDR3 sequence is 16 residues long. The V gene end was trimmed by 0 bases and the J gene end by 0 bases; junction bases not matched to a gene: 4. Germline V lookup: CDR1 SGHDT, CDR2 YYEEEE.